The 21 T cell receptor beta chains below all came from one sample that was sequenced in a study of blood T cell repertoires in COVID-19 (dated by TCRdb to about 2020). Library prep was done by the immunoSEQ multiplex PCR assay. TCRdb re-hosts the immuneACCESS table, in-frame sequences only. Its copies lack some clones; in the studies checked, an unresolved V gene accounts for under half of them, and the cause for the rest is not known. This sample has roughly 52,000 clones in its table, and 87% of those were observed once. The ten largest clones represent roughly 3.6% of the sample. Sequenced sample: peripheral blood. The receptor source for this set is a man in his forties with COVID-19, enrolled during active disease.

Sample share makes this clone medium-sized (0.01 to 0.1%). The V call is TRBV7-9, the J call TRBJ2-4, with a weak D call TRBD1 (6 bases). The germline gives CDR1 SEHNR, CDR2 FQNEAQ (reference sequence). V was shortened by 6 bases and J by 3 bases, with 12 bases between the two germline ends. This CDR3 has 14 amino acids. Here the CDR3 DNA reads TGTGCCAGCAGTCCTACAGGGTTCAAAAACATTCAGTACTTC. Its translation: CASSPTGFKNIQYF. Based on the CDR3 plus reference TRBV7-9 and TRBJ2-4, the full variable domain is DTGVSQNPRHKITKRGQNVTFRCDPISEHNRLYWYRQTLGQGPEFLTYFQNEAQLEKSRLLSDRFSAERPKGSFSTLEIQRTEQGDSAMYLCASSPTGFKNIQYFGAGTRLSVL.

This clone has only a few counts. At one boundary the junction diverges from the germline segment, which might be a read error. The rearrangement joins TRBV19 to TRBJ1-6, with 7 bases lining up with TRBD1. Germline CDR1 is LNHDA and CDR2 is SQIVND (reference sequence). The CDR3 is 16 amino acids. The CDR3 is CASSIGRTGAHGPLHF. Here the CDR3 DNA reads TGTGCCAGTAGCATAGGGCGTACAGGGGCGCACGGGCCCCTCCACTTT.

The V call is TRBV10-3, the J call TRBJ2-3; TRBD2 matches 9 bases. This CDR3 comprises 16 residues. In germline, CDR1 is ENHRY, CDR2 SYGVKD. V lost 7 bases and J lost 2; bases outside the gene matches: 10. CDR3 coding DNA: TGTGCCATCACAGGTCCGGCGGGAGGGGTCACAGATACGCAGTATTTT. The encoded protein is CAITGPAGGVTDTQYF.

This chain joins TRBV3-1 (or the pseudogene TRBV3-2) and TRBJ2-1; the D gene is possibly TRBD2 (5 bases). The length of the CDR3 is 12 residues. Germline loops: CDR1 LGHDT, CDR2 YNNKEL (reference sequence). The ends were cut back, 1 base at V and 8 bases at J, with 6 bases in the middle. The CDR3 loop reads CASSQGEHEQFF. The CDR3 DNA reads as TGTGCCAGCAGCCAAGGGGAGCATGAGCAGTTCTTC.

The chain has TRBV7-8 and TRBJ2-5, with TRBD2 matching over 10 bases. Germline CDR1 SGHVS, CDR2 FQNEAQ. The J segment lost 9 bases and the V segment lost 1 base, leaving 17 bases of the junction unmatched. The CDR3 is 18 amino acids. The CDR3 here is CASSLVRVAGGFPGAQYF. CDR3 nucleotide sequence: TGTGCCAGCAGCTTAGTTCGGGTAGCGGGAGGCTTCCCTGGGGCCCAGTACTTC.

The chain links TRBV30 to TRBJ1-6; D unresolved. V was shortened by 1 base and J by 0 bases, with 13 bases between the two germline ends. Germline V gene sequence: CDR1 GTSNPN, CDR2 SVGIG (reference sequence). The CDR3 runs 17 residues. The CDR3 protein is CAWSGAAGSSYNSPLHF. The CDR3 coding sequence is TGTGCCTGGAGTGGGGCAGCGGGAAGCTCCTATAATTCACCCCTCCACTTT.

The chain employs TRBV28 and TRBJ1-2; D is perhaps TRBD1 (5 bases). V lost 3 bases, J lost 7 bases, and 12 bases lay in between. CDR3 size: 13 residues. CDR1 is MDHEN, CDR2 SYDVKM, per germline. CDR3 DNA: TGTGCCAGCAGTTTCTTGGGGGGGAGTGGCTACACCTTC. This translates into CASSFLGGSGYTF.

The rearrangement uses TRBV6-1 and TRBJ2-7, with D perhaps TRBD2 (5 bases). This CDR3 is 14 amino acids long. Trimming took off 2 bases at V and 5 bases at J, with 13 bases between the two ends. Germline V lookup: CDR1 MNHNS, CDR2 SASEGT. The CDR3 here is CASSELMGVDEQYF. CDR3 in DNA: TGTGCCAGCAGTGAACTTATGGGAGTGGACGAGCAGTACTTC.

The rearrangement joins TRBV18 to TRBJ2-3; D not certain. Looked up from germline, CDR1 is KGHSH and CDR2 is LQKENI. Trimming pared 0 bases from V and 0 bases from J, leaving 7 bases between. This CDR3 comprises 15 residues. The CDR3 nucleotides are TGTGCCAGCTCACCACCCGCGAGAAGCACAGATACGCAGTATTTT. Encoded protein: CASSPPARSTDTQYF.

This clone is a singleton in its sample. The J gene is TRBJ1-4, the V gene TRBV7-8, with 9 bases lining up with TRBD1. Losses at the gene ends were 2 bases for V and 1 base for J; bases not matched to a gene: 8. This CDR3 has 18 residues. Germline V gives CDR1 SGHVS, CDR2 FQNEAQ. CDR3 nucleotide sequence: TGTGCCAGCAGCTTATTACAGGGGGCGGTGGGAACTAATGAAAAACTGTTTTTT. Its translation: CASSLLQGAVGTNEKLFF.

V and J are TRBV7-6 and TRBJ2-1, with TRBD1 matching over 7 bases. The CDR3 has 18 residues. The germline V gene encodes CDR1 SGHVS and CDR2 FNYEAQ. V lost 5 bases, J lost 2 bases, and 15 bases stayed unmatched. The chain's CDR3 is CASSPATLTGTPYNEQFF. The CDR3 DNA sequence: TGTGCCAGCAGCCCCGCCACCTTGACAGGGACCCCCTACAATGAGCAGTTCTTC.

The chain combines TRBV5-1 with TRBJ2-5; 7 bases map to TRBD2. J gave up 4 bases and V 2 bases, and 2 bases lay outside the gene matches. Germline-derived CDR1 and CDR2 are SGHRS and YFSETQ. The CDR3 sequence is 13 residues long. The chain's CDR3 is CASSFPGGETQYF. The CDR3 region has the DNA TGCGCCAGCAGCTTTCCGGGAGGAGAGACCCAGTACTTC.

The rearrangement links TRBV19 to TRBJ1-5; D remains unclear. The V end lost 6 bases, the J end lost 4 bases, and 10 bases lay between the germline ends. The germline V gene has CDR1 LNHDA and CDR2 SQIVND (reference sequence). The CDR3 totals 13 residues. The CDR3 DNA reads TGTGCCAGTAGCCCCATTGAGAATCAGCCCCAGCATTTT. It yields the protein CASSPIENQPQHF.

The chain joins TRBV12-5 to TRBJ2-7; D remains ambiguous. Per germline, CDR1 LGHNT and CDR2 FRNRAP. The ends were cut back, 6 bases at V and 5 bases at J, with 14 bases in the middle. This CDR3 is built from 13 residues. Here the CDR3 reads CASGHSVGHEQYF. The CDR3 region has the DNA TGTGCTAGTGGCCACTCAGTTGGGCACGAGCAGTACTTC. The full variable domain, with the rest looked up from reference TRBV12-5 and TRBJ2-7, is DARVTQTPRHKVTEMGQEVTMRCQPILGHNTVFWYRQTMMQGLELLAYFRNRAPLDDSGMPKDRFSAEMPDATLATLKIQPSEPRDSAVYFCASGHSVGHEQYFGPGTRLTVT.

This sequence joins TRBV2 and TRBJ1-1, with D unclear. Germline CDR1 SNHLY, CDR2 FYNNEI. CDR3 size: 11 residues. Trimming took off 6 bases at V and 3 bases at J, with 5 bases between the two ends. CDR3 residues: CASRQDTEAFF. The CDR3 bases are TGTGCCAGCAGGCAGGACACTGAAGCTTTCTTT.

The rearrangement links TRBV18 to TRBJ2-5; TRBD1 is a possible D gene (6 bases). Trimming left V 4 bases short and J 3 bases short, with 9 bases between. The germline gives CDR1 KGHSH, CDR2 LQKENI. CDR3 length equals 13 residues. The CDR3 DNA reads TGTGCCAGCTCACGCCAGGGGAAAGAGACCCAGTACTTC. The encoded protein is CASSRQGKETQYF.

The chain has TRBV4-2 and TRBJ2-5; possible D gene TRBD2, 6 bases. Looked up from germline, CDR1 is LGHNA and CDR2 is YNFKEQ. V was trimmed by 6 bases and J by 5 bases, leaving 19 bases between them. The length of the CDR3 is 15 residues. In DNA form, the CDR3 reads TGTGCCAGCAGGCCCACTGACAGCGGAGGGGAGACCCAGTACTTC. Amino acids: CASRPTDSGGETQYF.

This clone was counted once. The genes are TRBV5-4 and TRBJ2-5, with 7 bases fitting TRBD1. The ends lost 4 bases at V and 2 bases at J; junction bases unmatched: 2. Per germline, CDR1 SGHNT and CDR2 YYREEE (reference sequence). The CDR3 consists of 13 residues. CDR3 bases: TGTGCCAGCAGCCCGGGACAGCAAGAGACCCAGTACTTC. Its protein product is CASSPGQQETQYF. Variable domain in full (rest from reference TRBV5-4 and TRBJ2-5): ETGVTQSPTHLIKTRGQQVTLRCSSQSGHNTVSWYQQALGQGPQFIFQYYREEENGRGNFPPRFSGLQFPNYSSELNVNALELDDSALYLCASSPGQQETQYFGPGTRLLVL.

The genes are TRBV9 and TRBJ2-1; a weak D match, TRBD1 (5 bases). V was clipped by 0 bases and J by 8 bases, with 12 bases between them. Looked up from germline, CDR1 is SGDLS and CDR2 is YYNGEE. The CDR3 totals 14 residues. CDR3 DNA sequence: TGTGCCAGCAGCGTAGGTGGTGGGGCCGATGAGCAGTTCTTC. It codes for CASSVGGGADEQFF.

The chain employs TRBV18 and TRBJ1-3, with D hard to call. The CDR3 contains 16 residues. Germline values: CDR1 KGHSH, CDR2 LQKENI. Between the trimmed V and J ends, which lost 2 bases and 0 bases, there was a span of 11 bases. The CDR3 region is CASSPGQARSGNTIYF. The CDR3 DNA reads as TGTGCCAGCTCACCAGGGCAGGCCCGCTCTGGAAACACCATATATTTT.

V usage is TRBV4-2 and J usage is TRBJ2-1, with 8 bases identical to TRBD2. The CDR3 loop spans 15 amino acids. Germline V gene sequence: CDR1 LGHNA, CDR2 YNFKEQ. Trimming at V came to 1 base and at J to 8 bases, leaving 7 bases not matched to a gene. The CDR3 region has the DNA TGTGCCAGCAGCCAAGGCGGGAGGTTGTCGGATGAGCAGTTCTTC. Protein: CASSQGGRLSDEQFF.